The present entry profiles one T cell receptor beta chain with its context. Original handling: Scientists estimated how many nucleated cells there were by amplifying reference gene primers. Sequenced by immunoSEQ multiplex PCR; TCRdb stores in-frame clones only, minus some. The V and J calls and the clone size are those of that table, but D and trimming were determined from the DNA. This sample yields approximately 97,000 clones, of which about nine tenths are seen a single time; 1.5% to 2% belongs to the top ten. These data belong to a study of blood T cell repertoires in COVID-19. Whole-study context: COVID-19 samples, acute and convalescent, were from the United States, Italy and Spain. T cells, B-cell-depleted T cells, or PBMCs provided the cDNA or gDNA that served as material.

This CDR3 is 14 amino acids long. V was pared by 6 bases and J by 0 bases, with 11 bases between. Germline assignment: CDR1 KGHSH and CDR2 LQKENI. The sequence was collected from a man aged 60-69 years with acute or convalescent COVID-19. V and J are TRBV18 and TRBJ1-1, with D uncertain. Sequencing was done on a sample of peripheral blood. DNA for the CDR3: TGTGCCAGCTCCTCTAGAGACCTGAACACTGAAGCTTTCTTT. It specifies CASSSRDLNTEAFF. Variable domain in full (rest from reference TRBV18 and TRBJ1-1): NAGVMQNPRHLVRRRGQEARLRCSPMKGHSHVYWYRQLPEEGLKFMVYLQKENIIDESGMPKERFSAEFPKEGPSILRIQQVVRGDSAAYFCASSSRDLNTEAFFGQGTRLTVV.